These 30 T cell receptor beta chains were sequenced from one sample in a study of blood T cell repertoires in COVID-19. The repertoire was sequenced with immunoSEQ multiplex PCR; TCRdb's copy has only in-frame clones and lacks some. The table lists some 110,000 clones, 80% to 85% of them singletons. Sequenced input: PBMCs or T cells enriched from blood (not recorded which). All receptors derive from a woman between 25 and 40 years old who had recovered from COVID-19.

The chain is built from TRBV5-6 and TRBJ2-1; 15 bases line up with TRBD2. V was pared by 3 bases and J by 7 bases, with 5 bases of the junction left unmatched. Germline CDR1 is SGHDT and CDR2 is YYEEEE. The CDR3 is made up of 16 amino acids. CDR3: CASSWGLAGGGNEQFF. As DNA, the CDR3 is TGTGCCAGCAGCTGGGGACTAGCGGGAGGAGGGAATGAGCAGTTCTTC.

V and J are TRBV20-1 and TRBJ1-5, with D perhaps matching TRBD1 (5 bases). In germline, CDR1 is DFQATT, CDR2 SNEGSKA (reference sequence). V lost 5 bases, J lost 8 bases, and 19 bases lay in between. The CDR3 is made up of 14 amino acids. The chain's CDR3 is CSAGDYRSIEPQHF. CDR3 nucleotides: TGCAGTGCTGGTGATTACAGGTCAATCGAGCCCCAGCATTTT.

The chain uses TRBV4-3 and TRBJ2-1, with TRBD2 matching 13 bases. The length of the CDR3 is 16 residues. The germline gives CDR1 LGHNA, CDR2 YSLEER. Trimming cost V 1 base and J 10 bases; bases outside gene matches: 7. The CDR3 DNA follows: TGCGCCAGCAGCCAAGTTGGACTAGCGGGAGTTTTAGAGCAGTTCTTC. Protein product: CASSQVGLAGVLEQFF.

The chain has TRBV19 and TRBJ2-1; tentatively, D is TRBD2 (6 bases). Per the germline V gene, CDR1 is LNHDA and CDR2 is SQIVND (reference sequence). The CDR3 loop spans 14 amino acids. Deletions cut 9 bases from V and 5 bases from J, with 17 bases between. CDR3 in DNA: TGTGCCAGCTCCATTAGGAGGGGTAACAATGAGCAGTTCTTC. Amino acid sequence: CASSIRRGNNEQFF.

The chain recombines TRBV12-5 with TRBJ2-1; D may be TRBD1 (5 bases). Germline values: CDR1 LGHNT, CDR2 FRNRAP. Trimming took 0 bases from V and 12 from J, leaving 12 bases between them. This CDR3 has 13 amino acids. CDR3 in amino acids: CASGLVASRAQFF. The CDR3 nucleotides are TGTGCTAGTGGTTTGGTGGCCAGCAGGGCGCAGTTCTTC.

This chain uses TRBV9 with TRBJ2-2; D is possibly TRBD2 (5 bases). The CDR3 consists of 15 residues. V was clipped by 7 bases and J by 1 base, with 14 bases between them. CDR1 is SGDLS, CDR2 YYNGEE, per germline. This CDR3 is CASDAFGKNTGELFF. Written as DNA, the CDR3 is TGTGCCAGCGACGCCTTCGGGAAGAACACCGGGGAGCTGTTTTTT.

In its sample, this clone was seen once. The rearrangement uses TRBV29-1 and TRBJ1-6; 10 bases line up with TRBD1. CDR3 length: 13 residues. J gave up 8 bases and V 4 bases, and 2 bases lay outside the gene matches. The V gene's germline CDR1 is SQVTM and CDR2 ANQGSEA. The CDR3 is CSVGGQGDSPLHF. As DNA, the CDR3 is TGCAGCGTTGGAGGACAGGGGGATTCACCCCTCCACTTT.

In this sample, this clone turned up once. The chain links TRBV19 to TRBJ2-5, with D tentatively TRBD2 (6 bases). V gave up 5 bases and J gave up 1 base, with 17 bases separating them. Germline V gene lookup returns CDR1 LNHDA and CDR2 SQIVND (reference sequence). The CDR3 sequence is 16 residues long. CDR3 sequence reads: CASSSGKGAGQETQYF. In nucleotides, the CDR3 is TGTGCCAGTAGTTCCGGGAAAGGAGCGGGCCAAGAGACCCAGTACTTC.

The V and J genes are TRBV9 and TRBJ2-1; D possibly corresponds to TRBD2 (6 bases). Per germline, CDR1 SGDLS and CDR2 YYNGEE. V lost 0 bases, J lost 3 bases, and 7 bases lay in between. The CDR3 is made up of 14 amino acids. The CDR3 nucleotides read TGTGCCAGCAGCGTAGGGACTATCTACAATGAGCAGTTCTTC. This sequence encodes CASSVGTIYNEQFF.

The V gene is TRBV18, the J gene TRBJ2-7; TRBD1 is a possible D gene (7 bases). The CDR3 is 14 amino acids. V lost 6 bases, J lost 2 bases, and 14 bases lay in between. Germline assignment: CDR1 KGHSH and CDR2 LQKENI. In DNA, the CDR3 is TGTGCCAGCTCCGCAGGGGGGAATCCCTACGAGCAGTACTTC. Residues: CASSAGGNPYEQYF.

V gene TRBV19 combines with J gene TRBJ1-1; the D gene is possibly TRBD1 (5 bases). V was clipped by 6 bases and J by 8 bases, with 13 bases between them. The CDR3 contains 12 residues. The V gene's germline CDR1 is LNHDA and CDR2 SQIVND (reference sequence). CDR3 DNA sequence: TGTGCCAGTAGGGGCCTAACAGGAGAAGCTTTCTTT. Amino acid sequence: CASRGLTGEAFF.

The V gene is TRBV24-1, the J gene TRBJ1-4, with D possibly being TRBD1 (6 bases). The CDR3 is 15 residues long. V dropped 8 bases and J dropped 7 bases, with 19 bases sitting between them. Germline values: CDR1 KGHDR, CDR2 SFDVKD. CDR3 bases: TGTGCCACCATGACCCCAGGGGCGCTAGGTGAAAAACTGTTTTTT. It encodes CATMTPGALGEKLFF.

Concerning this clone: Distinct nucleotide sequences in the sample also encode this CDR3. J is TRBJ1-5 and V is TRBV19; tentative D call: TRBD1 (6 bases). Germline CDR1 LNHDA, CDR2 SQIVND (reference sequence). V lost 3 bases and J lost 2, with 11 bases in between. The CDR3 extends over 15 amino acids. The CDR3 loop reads CASSMRGSGNQPQHF. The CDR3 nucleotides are TGTGCCAGTAGTATGAGGGGGTCAGGCAATCAGCCCCAGCATTTT.

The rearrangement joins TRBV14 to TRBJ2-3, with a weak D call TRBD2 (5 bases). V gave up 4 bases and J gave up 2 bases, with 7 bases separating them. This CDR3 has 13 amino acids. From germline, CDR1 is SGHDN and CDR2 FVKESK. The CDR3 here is CASSRRVTDTQYF. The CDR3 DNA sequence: TGTGCCAGCAGCCGGCGGGTCACAGATACGCAGTATTTT.

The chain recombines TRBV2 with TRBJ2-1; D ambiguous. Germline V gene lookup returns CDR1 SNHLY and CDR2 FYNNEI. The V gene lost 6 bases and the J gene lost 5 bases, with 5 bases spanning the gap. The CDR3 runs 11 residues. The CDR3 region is CASSPNNEQFF. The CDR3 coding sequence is TGTGCCAGCAGCCCCAACAATGAGCAGTTCTTC.

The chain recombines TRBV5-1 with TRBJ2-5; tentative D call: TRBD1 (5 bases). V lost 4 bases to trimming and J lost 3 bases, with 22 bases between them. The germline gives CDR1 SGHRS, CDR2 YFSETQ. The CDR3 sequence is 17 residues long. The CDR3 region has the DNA TGCGCCAGCAGCACCCCCCAAACACCCAGACAGAAAGAGACCCAGTACTTC. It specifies CASSTPQTPRQKETQYF.

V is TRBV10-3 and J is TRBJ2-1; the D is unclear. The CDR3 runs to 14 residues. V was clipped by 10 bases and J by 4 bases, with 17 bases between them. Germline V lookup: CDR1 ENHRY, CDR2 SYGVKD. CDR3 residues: CASQRSSIYNEQFF. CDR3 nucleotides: TGTGCCAGCCAGCGAAGTAGTATTTACAATGAGCAGTTCTTC.

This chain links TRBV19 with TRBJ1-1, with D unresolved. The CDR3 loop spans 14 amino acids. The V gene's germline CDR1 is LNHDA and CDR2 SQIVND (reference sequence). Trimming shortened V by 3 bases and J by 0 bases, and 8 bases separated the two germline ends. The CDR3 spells CASSITTVNTEAFF. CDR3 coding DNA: TGTGCCAGTAGTATCACCACAGTGAACACTGAAGCTTTCTTT.

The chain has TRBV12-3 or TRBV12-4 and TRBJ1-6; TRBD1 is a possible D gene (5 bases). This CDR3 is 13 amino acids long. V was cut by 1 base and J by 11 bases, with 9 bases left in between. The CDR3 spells CASSLEWGAPLHF. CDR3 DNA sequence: TGTGCCAGCAGTTTAGAGTGGGGGGCACCCCTCCACTTT.

CDR3 sequence: CASSLVALAGAGEQYF. The CDR3 coding sequence is TGTGCCAGCAGCTTGGTGGCCCTAGCGGGAGCCGGCGAGCAGTACTTC. The J gene is TRBJ2-7, the V gene TRBV5-6, with 10 bases identical to TRBD2. The CDR3 sequence is 16 residues long. Germline CDR1 SGHDT, CDR2 YYEEEE. V lost 0 bases, J lost 6 bases, and 9 bases stayed unmatched.

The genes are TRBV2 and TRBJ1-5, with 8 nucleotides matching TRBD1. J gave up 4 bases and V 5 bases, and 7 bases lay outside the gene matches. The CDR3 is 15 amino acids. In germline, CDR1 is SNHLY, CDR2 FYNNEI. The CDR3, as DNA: TGTGCCAGCAGTCAGGGACAGGAATGGAATCAGCCCCAGCATTTT. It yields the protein CASSQGQEWNQPQHF.

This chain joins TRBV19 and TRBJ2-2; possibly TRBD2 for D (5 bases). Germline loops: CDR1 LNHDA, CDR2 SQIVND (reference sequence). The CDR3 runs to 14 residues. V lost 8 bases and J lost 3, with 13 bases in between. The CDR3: CASSGLAYTGELFF. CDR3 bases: TGTGCCAGTTCTGGGCTAGCTTACACCGGGGAGCTGTTTTTT.

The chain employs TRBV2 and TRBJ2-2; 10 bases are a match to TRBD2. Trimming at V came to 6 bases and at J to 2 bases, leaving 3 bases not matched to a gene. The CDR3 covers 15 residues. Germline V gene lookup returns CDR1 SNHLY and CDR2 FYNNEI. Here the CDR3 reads CASRWTSGNTGELFF. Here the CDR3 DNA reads TGTGCCAGCAGATGGACTAGCGGAAACACCGGGGAGCTGTTTTTT.

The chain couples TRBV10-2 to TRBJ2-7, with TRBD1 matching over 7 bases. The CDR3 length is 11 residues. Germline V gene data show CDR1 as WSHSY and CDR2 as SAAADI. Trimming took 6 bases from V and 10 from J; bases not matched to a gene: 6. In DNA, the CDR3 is TGCGCCAGCAGGGCCGGGACAGATCAGTACTTC. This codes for CASRAGTDQYF.

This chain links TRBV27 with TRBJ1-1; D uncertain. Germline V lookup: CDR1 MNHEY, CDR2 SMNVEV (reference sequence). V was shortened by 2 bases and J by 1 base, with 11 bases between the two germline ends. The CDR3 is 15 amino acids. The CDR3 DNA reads TGTGCCAGCAGTTTAATGGGCTTTGCGAACACTGAAGCTTTCTTT. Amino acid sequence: CASSLMGFANTEAFF.

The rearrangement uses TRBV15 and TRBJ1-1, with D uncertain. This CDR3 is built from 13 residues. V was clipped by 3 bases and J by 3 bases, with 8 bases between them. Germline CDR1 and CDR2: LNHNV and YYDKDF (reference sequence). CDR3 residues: CATSSPGDTEAFF. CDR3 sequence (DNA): TGTGCCACCAGCAGCCCGGGAGACACTGAAGCTTTCTTT.

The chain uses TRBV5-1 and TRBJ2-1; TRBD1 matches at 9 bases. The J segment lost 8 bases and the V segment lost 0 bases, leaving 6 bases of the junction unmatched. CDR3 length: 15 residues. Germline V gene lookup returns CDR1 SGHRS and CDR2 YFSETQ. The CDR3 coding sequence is TGCGCCAGCAGCTTGGCGGGGACAGGGACTCATGAGCAGTTCTTC. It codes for CASSLAGTGTHEQFF.

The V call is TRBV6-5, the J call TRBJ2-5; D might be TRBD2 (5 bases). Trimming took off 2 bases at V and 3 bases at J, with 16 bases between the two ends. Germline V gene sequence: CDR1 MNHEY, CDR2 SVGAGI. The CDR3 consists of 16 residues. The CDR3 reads CASSYRVAGVKETQYF. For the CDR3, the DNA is TGTGCCAGCAGTTACCGGGTTGCGGGCGTTAAAGAGACCCAGTACTTC.

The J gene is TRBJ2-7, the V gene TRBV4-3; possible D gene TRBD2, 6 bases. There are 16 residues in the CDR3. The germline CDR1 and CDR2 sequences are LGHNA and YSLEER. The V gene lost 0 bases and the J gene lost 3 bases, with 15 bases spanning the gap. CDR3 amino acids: CASSQDLRRAIYEQYF. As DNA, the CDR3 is TGCGCCAGCAGCCAAGATCTCCGGAGGGCCATCTACGAGCAGTACTTC.

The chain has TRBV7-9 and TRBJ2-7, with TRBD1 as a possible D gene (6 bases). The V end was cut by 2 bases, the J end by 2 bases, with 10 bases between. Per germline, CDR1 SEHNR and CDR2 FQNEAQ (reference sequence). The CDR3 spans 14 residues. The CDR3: CASSLNRQAYEQYF. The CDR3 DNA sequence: TGTGCCAGCAGCTTAAATCGACAGGCCTACGAGCAGTACTTC.